The 26 T cell receptor beta chains below were found in one sample sequenced in a study of response to subunit inactivated influenza vaccine. TCRdb processed the RT-PCR reads anew with MiXCR; each CDR3 protein has one entry. The repertoire holds 860,000 or so distinct CDR3 sequences, with around 20% as singletons. Sequencing used PBMCs from blood, obtained more than 4 days after vaccination. The origin of the receptors is a man between 45 and 60 years old who received an inactivated influenza vaccine.

This clonotype was counted a few times. Written as DNA, the CDR3 is TGCAGCGTTGTCAAAACGTACACAGCGGCGTCAGAGACCCAGTACTTC. It specifies CSVVKTYTAASETQYF. J is TRBJ2-5 and V is TRBV29-1; possible D gene TRBD2, 5 bases. Germline assignment: CDR1 SQVTM and CDR2 ANQGSEA. The V and J ends lost 4 bases and 4 bases respectively, with 22 bases between them. This CDR3 has 16 residues.

This clonotype was counted a few times. The gene calls are TRBV5-1 and TRBJ2-7; TRBD1 aligns across 7 bases. The CDR3 sequence is 15 residues long. Germline V gene data show CDR1 as SGHRS and CDR2 as YFSETQ. Trimming cost V 3 bases and J 4 bases; bases outside gene matches: 10. CDR3: CASSYQGELNYEQYF. The CDR3 DNA is TGCGCCAGCAGCTACCAGGGGGAACTAAATTACGAGCAGTACTTC.

There are a few counts of this clonotype. This chain's CDR3 is CASSLMTAQETQYF. Written as DNA, the CDR3 is TGTGCCAGCAGCTTAATGACGGCCCAAGAGACCCAGTACTTC. The chain joins TRBV7-6 to TRBJ2-5; D is unresolved. CDR1 and CDR2 (germline): SGHVS, FNYEAQ. The length of the CDR3 is 14 residues. V gave up 2 bases and J gave up 1 base, with 8 bases separating them.

This chain uses TRBV15 with TRBJ2-1, with no clear D. The length of the CDR3 is 19 residues. Germline loops: CDR1 LNHNV, CDR2 YYDKDF (reference sequence). Trimming removed 1 base at V and 0 bases at J, with 19 bases between. CDR3 sequence reads: CATSRVGLLTSFSYNEQFF. CDR3 coding DNA: TGTGCCACCAGCAGAGTAGGGTTACTGACCTCTTTCTCCTACAATGAGCAGTTCTTC.

This clonotype was recorded a few times. The chain couples TRBV7-8 to TRBJ1-3; D is ambiguous. The V end was cut by 8 bases, the J end by 3 bases, with 14 bases between. Germline loops: CDR1 SGHVS, CDR2 FQNEAQ. The CDR3 length is 14 residues. CDR3 region: CASGFSLGGNTIYF. In DNA form, the CDR3 reads TGTGCCAGCGGTTTTTCTCTTGGTGGAAACACCATATATTTT.

The V gene is TRBV7-2, the J gene TRBJ2-3, with D possibly being TRBD2 (5 bases). The germline V gene has CDR1 SGHTA and CDR2 FQGNSA. Trimming took off 1 base at V and 2 bases at J, with 13 bases between the two ends. CDR3 size: 16 residues. The CDR3 coding sequence is TGTGCCAGCAGCTTAGGTGCGGGTCGAAACACAGATACGCAGTATTTT. Its translation: CASSLGAGRNTDTQYF.

This clonotype was seen a handful of times. CDR3 loop: CASSEETGVGNEQFF. CDR3 coding DNA: TGTGCCAGCAGTGAGGAGACAGGGGTGGGCAATGAGCAGTTCTTC. The rearrangement joins TRBV6-4 to TRBJ2-1, with 8 bases lining up with TRBD1. This CDR3 is 15 amino acids long. With 3 bases clipped from V and 6 bases from J, the junction kept 7 bases outside the gene matches. CDR1 is MRHNA and CDR2 is SNTAGT in the germline V gene.

The chain links TRBV7-9 to TRBJ2-2; D not resolved. The CDR3 totals 15 residues. Between the trimmed V and J ends, which lost 4 bases and 5 bases, there was a span of 14 bases. The germline V gene encodes CDR1 SEHNR and CDR2 FQNEAQ (reference sequence). CDR3 DNA sequence: TGTGCCAGCAGCTCAAAAAGCCTTCTAACCGGGGAGCTGTTTTTT. Protein: CASSSKSLLTGELFF. The entire variable domain, with the rest obtained from reference TRBV7-9 and TRBJ2-2, is as follows: DTGVSQNPRHKITKRGQNVTFRCDPISEHNRLYWYRQTLGQGPEFLTYFQNEAQLEKSRLLSDRFSAERPKGSFSTLEIQRTEQGDSAMYLCASSSKSLLTGELFFGEGSRLTVL.

This clonotype showed up just a few times. The rearrangement joins TRBV11-2 to TRBJ2-5, with D unclear. Per the germline V gene, CDR1 is SGHAT and CDR2 is FQNNGV. CDR3 size: 14 residues. V was trimmed by 1 base and J by 5 bases, leaving 11 bases between them. The CDR3 DNA reads as TGTGCCAGCAGCTTAGGGGCTAGTTGGGAGACCCAGTACTTC. Translated, it gives CASSLGASWETQYF.

The chain uses TRBV27 and TRBJ1-1, with 7 bases identical to TRBD1. The trim removed 10 bases at V and 5 bases at J, leaving 13 bases unmatched. The length of the CDR3 is 14 residues. Germline loops: CDR1 MNHEY, CDR2 SMNVEV (reference sequence). The CDR3 loop is CATSYSRGTTEAFF. CDR3 sequence (DNA): TGTGCCACCTCCTACAGCAGGGGGACTACTGAAGCTTTCTTT.

V gene TRBV18 combines with J gene TRBJ2-7; TRBD2 is a possible D gene (5 bases). Trimming took off 8 bases at V and 4 bases at J, with 18 bases between the two ends. The germline V gene encodes CDR1 KGHSH and CDR2 LQKENI. This CDR3 contains 14 residues. As DNA, the CDR3 is TGTGCCAGCCGCCCAGTTGCAGCGGCATACGAGCAGTACTTC. This translates into CASRPVAAAYEQYF.

This clonotype was seen a handful of times. V and J are TRBV7-2 and TRBJ2-2; 15 bases line up with TRBD2. There are 16 residues in the CDR3. CDR1 and CDR2 from the germline V gene are SGHTA and FQGNSA. Germline trimming cut 5 bases from V and 6 bases from J; bases unmatched to any gene: 4. The CDR3 DNA reads TGTGCCAGCAGCCACGGACTAGCGGGAGGGTCCGGGGAGCTGTTTTTT. Translation: CASSHGLAGGSGELFF.

The chain recombines TRBV6-2 or TRBV6-3 with TRBJ2-7; 7 bases match TRBD1. Germline V gene sequence: CDR1 MNHEY, CDR2 SVGEGT. The CDR3 spans 12 residues. V lost 9 bases to trimming and J lost 6 bases; unmatched junction nucleotides: 8. In DNA, the CDR3 is TGTGCCAGGCCTCAGGGGGTGGGCGAGCAGTACTTC. Its protein product is CARPQGVGEQYF.

The CDR3 is CSANPPAGGLETQYF. CDR3 coding DNA: TGCAGTGCTAACCCCCCCGCGGGAGGGCTAGAGACCCAGTACTTC. J is TRBJ2-5 and V is TRBV20-1; TRBD2 aligns across 9 bases. The germline V gene has CDR1 DFQATT and CDR2 SNEGSKA (reference sequence). This CDR3 contains 15 residues. V lost 4 bases, J lost 4 bases, and 10 bases stayed unmatched.

This chain uses TRBV20-1 with TRBJ2-5, with TRBD1 matching over 8 bases. Germline V gene data show CDR1 as DFQATT and CDR2 as SNEGSKA (reference sequence). After removal of 3 bases from V and 5 bases from J, the junction contained 8 bases not matched to a gene. The CDR3 extends over 14 amino acids. CDR3 bases: TGCAGTGCTAGTCCCATGCAGGGGGCCGAGACCCAGTACTTC. The encoded protein is CSASPMQGAETQYF.

Written as DNA, the CDR3 is TGTGCCACCAGCAGAGAGGCTAGCGGGGAGGGAGATACGCAGTATTTT. This translates into CATSREASGEGDTQYF. This chain joins TRBV15 and TRBJ2-3; 9 bases agree with TRBD2. This CDR3 has 16 residues. V was clipped by 0 bases and J by 5 bases; unmatched bases: 6. CDR1 and CDR2 (germline): LNHNV, YYDKDF (reference sequence). Drawing the rest from reference TRBV15 and TRBJ2-3, the complete variable domain is DAMVIQNPRYQVTQFGKPVTLSCSQTLNHNVMYWYQQKSSQAPKLLFHYYDKDFNNEADTPDNFQSRRPNTSFCFLDIRSPGLGDTAMYLCATSREASGEGDTQYFGPGTRLTVL.

A few counts support this clonotype. The gene calls are TRBV2 and TRBJ1-2; D possibly corresponds to TRBD1 (5 bases). Trimming left V 4 bases short and J 6 bases short, with 18 bases between. CDR3 length equals 15 residues. Germline CDR1 and CDR2: SNHLY and FYNNEI. CDR3 coding DNA: TGTGCCAGCAGTGCTCGAGCAGGGAGGGCGAATGGCTACACCTTC. It encodes CASSARAGRANGYTF.

The chain joins TRBV27 to TRBJ2-7; 9 bases align to TRBD2. Per the germline V gene, CDR1 is MNHEY and CDR2 is SMNVEV (reference sequence). V lost 8 bases to trimming and J lost 5 bases; unmatched junction nucleotides: 7. This CDR3 spans 13 amino acids. This CDR3 is CASGGLATHEQYF. CDR3 sequence (DNA): TGTGCCAGCGGGGGACTAGCTACCCACGAGCAGTACTTC.

This clonotype was seen repeatedly, ten times or more. The rearrangement joins TRBV12-5 to TRBJ2-7; 7 bases match TRBD1. Germline V gives CDR1 LGHNT, CDR2 FRNRAP. V was pared by 9 bases and J by 4 bases, with 3 bases of the junction left unmatched. The CDR3 totals 11 residues. DNA of the CDR3: TGTGCTAGGGGACAGATTTACGAGCAGTACTTC. Protein sequence: CARGQIYEQYF.

This clonotype has at least ten counts. The chain carries TRBV12-3 or TRBV12-4 and TRBJ2-1, with D possibly being TRBD2 (6 bases). The V end was cut by 2 bases, the J end by 1 base, with 15 bases between. CDR3 length equals 17 residues. The chain's CDR3 is CASSLSGAEGSYNEQFF. The CDR3, as DNA: TGTGCCAGCAGTTTATCCGGGGCGGAGGGGTCCTACAATGAGCAGTTCTTC.

The J gene is TRBJ2-1, the V gene TRBV9; tentatively, D is TRBD2 (6 bases). CDR1 SGDLS and CDR2 YYNGEE come from the germline V gene. Trimming removed 2 bases at V and 9 bases at J, with 9 bases between. CDR3 length: 12 amino acids. CDR3 bases: TGTGCCAGCAGCGTCCGGGGAGGTGAGCAGTTCTTC. Translation gives CASSVRGGEQFF.

This clonotype was seen more than once but under ten times. The rearrangement joins TRBV5-1 to TRBJ2-5; D remains ambiguous. Germline CDR1 and CDR2: SGHRS and YFSETQ. The CDR3 is made up of 13 amino acids. The germline V and J ends were trimmed by 0 bases and 7 bases, with 10 bases remaining between them. CDR3 amino acids: CASSLGDGWTQYF. The CDR3 DNA is TGCGCCAGCAGCTTGGGCGATGGGTGGACCCAGTACTTC.

This clonotype was seen a few times. The rearrangement uses TRBV18 and TRBJ2-1, with TRBD1 as a possible D gene (6 bases). Germline CDR1 KGHSH, CDR2 LQKENI. CDR3 length: 13 amino acids. The ends were cut back, 1 base at V and 9 bases at J, with 10 bases in the middle. The CDR3 loop is CASSPQQGVEQFF. DNA of the CDR3: TGTGCCAGCTCACCACAACAGGGCGTTGAGCAGTTCTTC. Supplemented by reference TRBV18 and TRBJ2-1, the full variable domain reads NAGVMQNPRHLVRRRGQEARLRCSPMKGHSHVYWYRQLPEEGLKFMVYLQKENIIDESGMPKERFSAEFPKEGPSILRIQQVVRGDSAAYFCASSPQQGVEQFFGPGTRLTVL.

This clonotype was seen a handful of times. The chain is built from TRBV5-1 and TRBJ2-2; D may be TRBD2 (6 bases). The CDR3 is made up of 16 amino acids. The germline V and J ends were trimmed by 6 bases and 1 base, with 16 bases remaining between them. Looked up from germline, CDR1 is SGHRS and CDR2 is YFSETQ. CDR3 DNA sequence: TGCGCCAGCACCCCAATGATTAGCGGGAACACCGGGGAGCTGTTTTTT. This encodes CASTPMISGNTGELFF. Supplemented by reference TRBV5-1 and TRBJ2-2, the full variable domain reads KAGVTQTPRYLIKTRGQQVTLSCSPISGHRSVSWYQQTPGQGLQFLFEYFSETQRNKGNFPGRFSGRQFSNSRSEMNVSTLELGDSALYLCASTPMISGNTGELFFGEGSRLTVL.

The sample holds a few counts of this clonotype. The chain has TRBV6-1 and TRBJ2-3; D call uncertain. Trimming removed 6 bases from V and 0 bases from J, with 10 bases in between. CDR1 and CDR2 (germline): MNHNS, SASEGT. This CDR3 is 14 amino acids long. CDR3 amino acids: CASRRDRSTDTQYF. The CDR3 DNA sequence: TGTGCCAGCAGAAGAGACCGAAGCACAGATACGCAGTATTTT.

The chain joins TRBV12-3 or TRBV12-4 to TRBJ1-6; D not certain. The CDR3 has 15 amino acids. V lost 3 bases and J 6 bases, leaving 12 bases between the germline ends. CDR3 loop: CASSFEGTGNSPLHF. As DNA, the CDR3 is TGTGCCAGCAGTTTTGAGGGTACCGGTAATTCACCCCTCCACTTT.